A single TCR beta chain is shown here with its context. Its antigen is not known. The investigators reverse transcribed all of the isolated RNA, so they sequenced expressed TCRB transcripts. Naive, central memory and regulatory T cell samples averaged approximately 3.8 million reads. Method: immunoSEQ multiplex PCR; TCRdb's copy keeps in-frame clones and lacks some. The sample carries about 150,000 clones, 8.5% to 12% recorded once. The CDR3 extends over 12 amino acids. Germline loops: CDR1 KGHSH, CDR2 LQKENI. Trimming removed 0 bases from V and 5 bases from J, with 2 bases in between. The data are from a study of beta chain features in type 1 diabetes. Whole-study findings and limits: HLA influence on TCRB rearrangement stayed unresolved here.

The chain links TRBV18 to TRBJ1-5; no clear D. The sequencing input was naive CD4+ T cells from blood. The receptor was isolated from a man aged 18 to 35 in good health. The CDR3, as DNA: TGTGCCAGCTCACCACCCGATCAGCCCCAGCATTTT. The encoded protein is CASSPPDQPQHF.